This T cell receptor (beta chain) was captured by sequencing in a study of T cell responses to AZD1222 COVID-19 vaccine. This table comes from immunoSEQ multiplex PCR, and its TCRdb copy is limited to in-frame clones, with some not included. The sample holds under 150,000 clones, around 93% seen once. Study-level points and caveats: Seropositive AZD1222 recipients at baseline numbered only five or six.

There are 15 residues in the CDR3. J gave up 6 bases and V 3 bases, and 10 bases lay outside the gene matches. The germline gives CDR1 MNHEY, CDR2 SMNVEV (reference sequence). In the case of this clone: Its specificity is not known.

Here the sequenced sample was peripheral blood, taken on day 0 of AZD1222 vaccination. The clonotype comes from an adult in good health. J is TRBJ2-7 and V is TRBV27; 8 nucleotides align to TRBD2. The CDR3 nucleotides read TGTGCCAGCAGTTTCCAGGGACTAGGCGAAGTCGAGCAGTACTTC. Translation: CASSFQGLGEVEQYF.